A single sample gave rise to the 18 T cell receptor beta chains below, sequenced in a study of Graves' ophthalmopathy and Graves' hyperthyroidism. Using RNA transcripts, the TCR beta CDR3 regions were amplified. First-round RT-PCR relied on HTBI primers, and a second-round multiplex PCR came next. TCRdb re-analysed the multiplex PCR reads in MiXCR, keeping a single row per CDR3 protein. The repertoire has fewer than 650,000 distinct CDR3 sequences, about a fifth of them found once; the top ten carry more than 5.5%. Sequencing was done on a sample of peripheral blood. The source of these receptors is a woman aged 18-29 years with stable Graves' hyperthyroidism. Some clones in this sample may be carry-over from other donors' samples.

This clonotype was seen ten or more times. The DNA for the CDR3 is TGCAGTGCTAGAGATCTCCCAGGGGGCGCGAGTTGGGAAAACATTCAGTACTTC. The encoded protein is CSARDLPGGASWENIQYF. The V and J genes are TRBV20-1 and TRBJ2-4, with 8 bases that match TRBD1. CDR1 DFQATT and CDR2 SNEGSKA come from the germline V gene (reference sequence). The V segment lost 0 bases and the J segment 5 bases; nucleotides outside the gene matches: 15. The CDR3 sequence is 18 residues long.

This clonotype was recorded a few times. The chain has TRBV27 and TRBJ2-7; 15 nucleotides match TRBD2. Germline V gene sequence: CDR1 MNHEY, CDR2 SMNVEV (reference sequence). Trimming cost V 6 bases and J 5 bases; bases outside gene matches: 14. This CDR3 has 18 residues. In DNA form, the CDR3 reads TGTGCCAGCAGAATAAATGGACTAGCGGGAGGGCCCTCGGACGAGCAGTACTTC. The encoded protein is CASRINGLAGGPSDEQYF.

This clonotype has just a few counts. The chain is built from TRBV20-1 and TRBJ2-5, with 11 bases fitting TRBD2. After removal of 2 bases from V and 3 bases from J, the junction contained 5 bases not matched to a gene. This CDR3 contains 15 residues. Germline V gene data show CDR1 as DFQATT and CDR2 as SNEGSKA (reference sequence). This CDR3 reads CSARSVAGGKETQYF. CDR3 nucleotides: TGCAGTGCTAGATCGGTAGCGGGGGGGAAAGAGACCCAGTACTTC.

This sequence joins TRBV12-3 or TRBV12-4 and TRBJ2-7; 7 bases map to TRBD1. This CDR3 has 14 amino acids. Trimming took 4 bases from V and 3 from J; bases not matched to a gene: 6. The CDR3 coding sequence is TGTGCCAGCAGTTCCGACAGGGCCTACTACGAGCAGTACTTC. As protein: CASSSDRAYYEQYF.

This clonotype occurred many times. The V call is TRBV15, the J call TRBJ1-5, with 8 bases matching TRBD1. Germline CDR1 and CDR2: LNHNV and YYDKDF (reference sequence). The length of the CDR3 is 14 residues. With 0 bases clipped from V and 6 bases from J, the junction kept 1 base outside the gene matches. The CDR3 DNA follows: TGTGCCACCAGCAGAGACAGGGGGCTTCAGCCCCAGCATTTT. Translation: CATSRDRGLQPQHF.

In this sample, this clonotype turned up many times. The chain links TRBV28 to TRBJ2-2, with D maybe TRBD1 (7 bases). Trimming took 6 bases from V and 4 from J, leaving 15 bases between them. The CDR3 runs to 15 residues. Germline V gives CDR1 MDHEN, CDR2 SYDVKM. The CDR3 here is CASSPGTAGTGELFF. CDR3 in DNA: TGTGCCAGCAGCCCCGGGACAGCGGGCACCGGGGAGCTGTTTTTT. The variable domain in full, with the rest retrieved from reference TRBV28 and TRBJ2-2, is DVKVTQSSRYLVKRTGEKVFLECVQDMDHENMFWYRQDPGLGLRLIYFSYDVKMKEKGDIPEGYSVSREKKERFSLILESASTNQTSMYLCASSPGTAGTGELFFGEGSRLTVL.

The gene calls are TRBV4-1 and TRBJ1-2; D gene unclear. CDR3 size: 13 residues. Germline V lookup: CDR1 MGHRA, CDR2 YSYEKL. Trimming left V 0 bases short and J 7 bases short, with 9 bases between. The DNA for the CDR3 is TGCGCCAGCAGCCAAGAAATCGGAAGTGGCTACACCTTC. As protein: CASSQEIGSGYTF.

This clonotype was counted at least ten times. This rearrangement joins TRBV5-1 to TRBJ2-5; 7 bases are a match to TRBD1. The germline V gene encodes CDR1 SGHRS and CDR2 YFSETQ. CDR3 size: 14 residues. After removal of 4 bases from V and 1 base from J, the junction contained 4 bases not matched to a gene. The CDR3 protein is CASSVGQVQETQYF. CDR3 in DNA: TGCGCCAGCAGCGTCGGACAGGTCCAAGAGACCCAGTACTTC.

This clonotype showed up many times. The chain employs TRBV7-3 and TRBJ2-2; tentatively, D is TRBD1 (5 bases). This CDR3 contains 12 residues. V lost 6 bases, J lost 5 bases, and 7 bases lay in between. Germline values: CDR1 SGHTA, CDR2 FQGTGA. CDR3 in amino acids: CASRRGTGELFF. The CDR3 DNA reads as TGTGCCAGCAGAAGGGGAACCGGGGAGCTGTTTTTT.

This sequence joins TRBV20-1 and TRBJ2-7; 9 bases are shared with TRBD2. The germline V gene has CDR1 DFQATT and CDR2 SNEGSKA (reference sequence). The CDR3 extends over 15 amino acids. J was trimmed by 4 bases and V by 0 bases; bases with no gene match: 7. The CDR3 DNA sequence: TGCAGTGCTAGAGATAGCACTAGCGGGTGGTACGAGCAGTACTTC. Protein: CSARDSTSGWYEQYF.

The chain carries TRBV11-2 and TRBJ1-1, with D hard to call. Trimming left V 5 bases short and J 0 bases short, with 13 bases between. The CDR3 is made up of 15 amino acids. Germline loops: CDR1 SGHAT, CDR2 FQNNGV. CDR3 amino acids: CASSAGRTMNTEAFF. In DNA, the CDR3 is TGTGCCAGCAGCGCAGGACGGACGATGAACACTGAAGCTTTCTTT.

This clonotype showed up just a few times. A much more abundant neighbour one base away suggests this may be a read error. The final CDR3 position lacks the conserved phenylalanine or tryptophan, pointing to a likely read error. V usage is TRBV20-1 and J usage is TRBJ1-2, with a possible D match to TRBD1 (5 bases). The germline V gene encodes CDR1 DFQATT and CDR2 SNEGSKA (reference sequence). Between the trimmed V and J ends, which lost 3 bases and 3 bases, there was a span of 8 bases. The CDR3 contains 12 residues. The DNA for the CDR3 is TGCAGTGCTAGGGGGACGGACTATGGCTACACCGTC. It is translated as CSARGTDYGYTV.

V and J are TRBV7-2 and TRBJ2-2, with TRBD2 matching over 7 bases. CDR1 and CDR2 from the germline V gene are SGHTA and FQGNSA. The V gene end was trimmed by 6 bases and the J gene end by 4 bases; junction bases not matched to a gene: 8. The CDR3 is 15 residues long. CDR3 nucleotide sequence: TGTGCCAGCAGAGAAGGGAGGGCAAGCACCGGGGAGCTGTTTTTT. This encodes CASREGRASTGELFF.

This clonotype was seen at least ten times. The chain recombines TRBV6-5 with TRBJ1-2, with D possibly being TRBD1 (6 bases). CDR3 length equals 15 residues. Germline V gene data show CDR1 as MNHEY and CDR2 as SVGAGI. V was trimmed by 1 base and J by 6 bases, leaving 15 bases between them. The CDR3 protein is CASSYLNREVDGYTF. The CDR3 DNA is TGTGCCAGCAGTTACTTAAACAGGGAAGTAGATGGCTACACCTTC.

This clonotype was recorded at least ten times. The chain is built from TRBV5-1 and TRBJ2-5; D call uncertain. The CDR3 extends over 17 amino acids. The germline CDR1 and CDR2 sequences are SGHRS and YFSETQ. The V end was cut by 0 bases, the J end by 0 bases, with 15 bases between. The CDR3 spells CASSLGLLQSYQETQYF. The CDR3 bases are TGCGCCAGCAGCTTGGGGTTACTACAGTCCTACCAAGAGACCCAGTACTTC.

This clonotype was counted ten times or more. This rearrangement joins TRBV27 to TRBJ1-2, with D perhaps TRBD1 (6 bases). The CDR3 covers 13 residues. CDR1 is MNHEY and CDR2 is SMNVEV in the germline V gene (reference sequence). V lost 3 bases and J lost 4, with 9 bases in between. The CDR3 loop is CASSFAGAYGYTF. In nucleotides, the CDR3 is TGTGCCAGCAGTTTCGCAGGGGCCTATGGCTACACCTTC.

This clonotype was counted only a few times. V is TRBV27 and J is TRBJ1-2; D gene ambiguous. Germline CDR1 MNHEY, CDR2 SMNVEV (reference sequence). The CDR3 covers 15 residues. V was trimmed by 5 bases and J by 0 bases, leaving 13 bases between them. The CDR3 nucleotides read TGTGCCAGCAGTATTAACTCAAGAGCTAACTATGGCTACACCTTC. This translates into CASSINSRANYGYTF.

J is TRBJ1-6 and V is TRBV15, with D maybe TRBD1 (5 bases). Germline V lookup: CDR1 LNHNV, CDR2 YYDKDF (reference sequence). This CDR3 is 15 amino acids long. Trimming cost V 0 bases and J 3 bases, with 6 bases left between them. CDR3 nucleotides: TGTGCCACCAGCAGAGAAAGGGGCTATAATTCACCCCTCCACTTT. It encodes CATSRERGYNSPLHF.